The T cell receptor beta chain under discussion was sequenced for a study of blood T cell repertoires in COVID-19. As for the study in general: PBMCs, B-cell-depleted T cells, or T cells were the source of the cDNA or gDNA that made up the material.

V lost 5 bases, J lost 7 bases, and 12 bases lay in between. The CDR3 consists of 13 residues. CDR1 is SGHVS, CDR2 FQNEAQ, per germline. As originally analysed: Nucleated cell number was recorded as an estimate derived from reference gene primer amplification. The method was immunoSEQ multiplex PCR; TCRdb's version includes in-frame clones alone and lacks a portion of them. The V and J calls and clone size are taken from that table; D and trimming were inferred from the DNA. The data contain roughly 260,000 clones, approximately 91% of them seen just once; the ten biggest clones take up around 11%. Of note for this clone: Other DNA sequences in this specimen translate into the identical CDR3.

Seattle's cohort entered during active infection and was followed longitudinally. The rearrangement links TRBV7-8 to TRBJ1-5, with D maybe TRBD1 (5 bases). Source material: peripheral blood. The sequence was obtained from a woman aged 30 to 39 with COVID-19, enrolled during active disease. The chain's CDR3 is CASSLGGGQPQHF. DNA of the CDR3: TGTGCCAGCAGCCTGGGGGGTGGGCAGCCCCAGCATTTT.